These T cell receptor beta chains were read from a single sample in a study of low-dose radiotherapy and immunotherapy resistance in tumors. Each CDR3 protein gets one entry after TCRdb re-called the reads with MiXCR. The sample carries tens of thousands of distinct CDR3 sequences, around 17% recorded once. The sequencing used PBMCs, collected after low-dose radiotherapy plus immunotherapy. Receptors were obtained from a male donor with prostate cancer. CDR3s include the opening cysteine and the closing phenylalanine or tryptophan. The D gene is left open where the match is weak. The listing skips clone size in some rows; elsewhere it reads once, few, many or a size class.

cdr3_nt cdr3_aa clone_size d_call j_call v_call
TGTGCCAGCAGCCAGCCGCAACGGGGCTCCACAGATACGCAGTATTTT CASSQPQRGSTDTQYF once - TRBJ2-3 TRBV3-1
TGTGCCAGCAGTACACCGGGACTAGCGGCCTACGAGCAGTACTTC CASSTPGLAAYEQYF many TRBD2 TRBJ2-7 TRBV28
TGTGCCAGCATAGGGGGGAACAATGAGCAGTTCTTC CASIGGNNEQFF many - TRBJ2-1 TRBV27
TGTGCCAGCAGCTTAGCGACAGGGGTTTATGGTGAGCAGTTCTTC CASSLATGVYGEQFF - TRBD1 TRBJ2-1 TRBV5-4
TGTGCCAGCAGTACAACGGGCCCCCGGCGGGAGACCCAGTACTTC CASSTTGPRRETQYF many - TRBJ2-5 TRBV28
TGTGCCAGCAGCTTAACTAGCGACTCCTACAATGAGCAGTTCTTC CASSLTSDSYNEQFF many TRBD2 TRBJ2-1 TRBV7-6
TGCAGCGTTGAAGATCGCGGGCAGCAAGAGACCCAGTACTTC CSVEDRGQQETQYF many - TRBJ2-5 TRBV29-1
TGCGCCAGCAGCTTGGTTTCCTCGGATACGCAGTATTTT CASSLVSSDTQYF - - TRBJ2-3 TRBV5-1
TGTGCCAGCAGCCTGGGACTAGCGGGAGTGGAAGGAGAGACCCAGTACTTC CASSLGLAGVEGETQYF many TRBD2 TRBJ2-5 TRBV7-2
TGTGCCAGCAGCTTAGGGGCCGTGGAGACCCAGTACTTC CASSLGAVETQYF many - TRBJ2-5 TRBV7-2
TGTGCCAGCAGTGGTGAGAAAGTCACTGAGCAGTTCTTC CASSGEKVTEQFF - - TRBJ2-1 TRBV28
TGTGCCAGCAGCCCACCAGGACATTCCTACGAGCAGTACTTC CASSPPGHSYEQYF - - TRBJ2-7 TRBV7-9
TGTGCCAGCAGTTATCCCCCCACCTACGAGCAGTACTTC CASSYPPTYEQYF many - TRBJ2-7 TRBV28
TGTGCCAGCAGCCCCCAGCAAGGGGTCGGCTACACCTTC CASSPQQGVGYTF - - TRBJ1-2 TRBV7-8